This TCR beta chain comes out of a study of control samples from healthy donors and cancer patients. Data came from immunoSEQ multiplex PCR; TCRdb stores just in-frame clones and leaves some out. Of 110,000 to 150,000 clones listed, about 89% are singletons. The CDR3 loop spans 15 amino acids. V trimming: 1 base; J trimming: 5 bases; junction bases outside the gene matches: 4. Germline V gene data show CDR1 as MNHEY and CDR2 as SMNVEV (reference sequence). The sample was blood. This receptor was taken from a man aged 18 to 35 in good health. The chain carries TRBV27 and TRBJ1-4; 7 nucleotides line up with TRBD1. The CDR3 loop is CASSLWGTDNEKLFF. DNA for the CDR3: TGTGCCAGCAGTTTATGGGGGACAGACAATGAAAAACTGTTTTTT. The full variable domain, rest sourced from reference TRBV27 and TRBJ1-4, is EAQVTQNPRYLITVTGKKLTVTCSQNMNHEYMSWYRQDPGLGLRQIYYSMNVEVTDKGDVPEGYKVSRKEKRNFPLILESPSPNQTSLYFCASSLWGTDNEKLFFGSGTQLSVL.